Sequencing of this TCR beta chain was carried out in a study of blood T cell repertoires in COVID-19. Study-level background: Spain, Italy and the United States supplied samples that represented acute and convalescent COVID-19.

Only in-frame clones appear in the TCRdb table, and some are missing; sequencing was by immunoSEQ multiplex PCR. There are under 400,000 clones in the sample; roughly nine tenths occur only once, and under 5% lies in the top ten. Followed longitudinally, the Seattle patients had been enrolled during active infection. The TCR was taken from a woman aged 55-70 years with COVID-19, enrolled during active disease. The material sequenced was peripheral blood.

CDR3 sequence reads: CASSLPWTGFYGYTF. DNA of the CDR3: TGTGCCAGCAGCTTACCTTGGACAGGCTTCTATGGCTACACCTTC. The rearrangement joins TRBV7-9 to TRBJ1-2; 7 nucleotides match TRBD1. V lost 2 bases and J lost 4; bases outside the gene matches: 7. The length of the CDR3 is 15 residues. Germline-derived CDR1 and CDR2 are SEHNR and FQNEAQ (reference sequence).